This T cell receptor (beta chain) originates from a study of shared clonotypes between healthy human individuals. Overall study context: The study drew on two women and three men aged 18 to 49 as donors. Three CD4 naive, three CD4 memory, two CD8 naive and one CD8 memory plate were used per donor. Study outcomes and limitations: The generation probabilities recorded for non-shared clonotypes fell below those of clonotypes shared by all four donors. Even with large depth, rarefaction showed that sorted-subset sequencing was incomplete.

As to this clone: Its target is not known.

Assay used: immunoSEQ multiplex PCR; TCRdb lists only in-frame clones, some missing. The sample holds around 1.4 million clones; 97% to 99% are singletons and the top ten take roughly 0.35%. Trimming took 10 bases from V and 2 from J, leaving 15 bases between them. CDR1 LNHDA and CDR2 SQIVND come from the germline V gene (reference sequence). The CDR3 runs to 13 residues. The sample was naive CD4+ T cells sorted from blood. The subset: CD45RA+ positively selected. The chain uses TRBV19 and TRBJ2-7, with no clear D. This receptor was taken from a man aged 25 to 40 in good health. CDR3 nucleotides: TGTGCCACCTCCCCCGGCGGAGCCTACGAGCAGTACTTC. Amino acid sequence: CATSPGGAYEQYF.